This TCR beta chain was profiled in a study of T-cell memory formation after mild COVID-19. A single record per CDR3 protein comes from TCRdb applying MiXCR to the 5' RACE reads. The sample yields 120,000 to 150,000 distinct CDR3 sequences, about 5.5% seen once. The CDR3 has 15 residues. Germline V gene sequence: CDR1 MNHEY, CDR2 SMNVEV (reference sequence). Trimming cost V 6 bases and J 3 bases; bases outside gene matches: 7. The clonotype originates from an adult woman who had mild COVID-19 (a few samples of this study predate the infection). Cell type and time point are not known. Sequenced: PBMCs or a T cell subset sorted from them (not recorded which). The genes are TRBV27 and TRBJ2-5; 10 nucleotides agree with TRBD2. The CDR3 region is CASRPRLAGEETQYF. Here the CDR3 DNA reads TGTGCCAGCAGGCCACGTCTAGCGGGAGAAGAGACCCAGTACTTC.